These 26 T cell receptor beta chains were sequenced from one sample in a study of blood T cell repertoires in COVID-19. Sequencing was performed with immunoSEQ multiplex PCR; in TCRdb, only in-frame clones are kept and a portion is missing. Here the sample spans about 170,000 clones, around four fifths being singletons. The sequenced sample was peripheral blood. The receptors here all came from a woman in her 70s who had recovered from COVID-19.

The rearrangement joins TRBV5-6 to TRBJ1-3, with a weak D call TRBD1 (5 bases). Germline lookup yields CDR1 SGHDT and CDR2 YYEEEE. The V end lost 1 base, the J end lost 7 bases, and 9 bases lay between the germline ends. The CDR3 totals 13 residues. CDR3 region: CASSLWGENTIYF. In DNA form, the CDR3 reads TGTGCCAGCAGCTTGTGGGGGGAGAACACCATATATTTT.

The genes are TRBV5-1 and TRBJ2-3; D might be TRBD2 (6 bases). This CDR3 is built from 19 residues. Germline lookup yields CDR1 SGHRS and CDR2 YFSETQ. The ends were cut back, 4 bases at V and 5 bases at J, with 29 bases in the middle. CDR3 bases: TGCGCCAGCAGCCCCCGGGGTGGGGCAGGGCGGGGCACGGAAGATACGCAGTATTTT. Its translation: CASSPRGGAGRGTEDTQYF.

The V gene is TRBV19, the J gene TRBJ1-4; the D is unclear. Germline loops: CDR1 LNHDA, CDR2 SQIVND (reference sequence). This CDR3 comprises 16 residues. Trimming left V 3 bases short and J 3 bases short, with 14 bases between. The CDR3 loop reads CASSIWAEGPNEKLFF. The CDR3 bases are TGTGCCAGTAGTATTTGGGCAGAGGGCCCTAATGAAAAACTGTTTTTT. The variable domain in full, with the rest retrieved from reference TRBV19 and TRBJ1-4, is DGGITQSPKYLFRKEGQNVTLSCEQNLNHDAMYWYRQDPGQGLRLIYYSQIVNDFQKGDIAEGYSVSREKKESFPLTVTSAQKNPTAFYLCASSIWAEGPNEKLFFGSGTQLSVL.

The sample holds a few counts of this clone. The CDR3 is CASSLGGVAGGLGEQYF. DNA for the CDR3: TGTGCCAGCAGCTTGGGAGGGGTTGCGGGGGGCCTCGGCGAGCAGTACTTC. The chain carries TRBV5-4 and TRBJ2-7; 8 bases map to TRBD2. J gave up 6 bases and V 0 bases, and 14 bases lay outside the gene matches. Germline V gene sequence: CDR1 SGHNT, CDR2 YYREEE (reference sequence). The CDR3 extends over 17 amino acids.

This clone appeared a few times. The chain employs TRBV6-5 and TRBJ1-2; D possibly corresponds to TRBD1 (5 bases). The CDR3 runs 15 residues. The ends were cut back, 0 bases at V and 4 bases at J, with 12 bases in the middle. From germline, CDR1 is MNHEY and CDR2 SVGAGI. CDR3 sequence (DNA): TGTGCCAGCAGTTACTCAGGCAGGGCCCCCTATGGCTACACCTTC. Its translation is CASSYSGRAPYGYTF.

The rearrangement joins TRBV3-1 (or the pseudogene TRBV3-2) to TRBJ1-2; D not resolved. Germline lookup yields CDR1 LGHDT and CDR2 YNNKEL (reference sequence). The V end was cut by 1 base, the J end by 4 bases, with 10 bases between. The CDR3 contains 14 residues. DNA of the CDR3: TGTGCCAGCAGCCAAGGCCACTCAAGCTATGGCTACACCTTC. This gives the protein CASSQGHSSYGYTF.

The V gene is TRBV5-8, the J gene TRBJ1-2; D is perhaps TRBD1 (5 bases). The V and J ends lost 6 bases and 4 bases respectively, with 16 bases between them. CDR1 is SGHTS and CDR2 is YDEGEE in the germline V gene. The CDR3 length is 14 residues. As DNA, the CDR3 is TGTGCCAGCACACGGGACCGGGGGACCTATGGCTACACCTTC. It specifies CASTRDRGTYGYTF.

J is TRBJ1-4 and V is TRBV7-9; perhaps TRBD1 as D (6 bases). The CDR3 contains 17 residues. Germline lookup yields CDR1 SEHNR and CDR2 FQNEAQ (reference sequence). V shed 5 bases and J shed 5 bases, with 21 bases lying between them. For the CDR3, the DNA is TGTGCCAGCAGCCCCGACAGGCCCCTAAGAGGGAATGAAAAACTGTTTTTT. It specifies CASSPDRPLRGNEKLFF. Full variable domain (outside the CDR3, taken from reference TRBV7-9 and TRBJ1-4): DTGVSQNPRHKITKRGQNVTFRCDPISEHNRLYWYRQTLGQGPEFLTYFQNEAQLEKSRLLSDRFSAERPKGSFSTLEIQRTEQGDSAMYLCASSPDRPLRGNEKLFFGSGTQLSVL.

The chain carries TRBV27 and TRBJ2-5; 8 bases line up with TRBD2. J lost 3 bases, V lost 6 bases, and 21 bases had no gene match. This CDR3 spans 19 amino acids. From germline, CDR1 is MNHEY and CDR2 SMNVEV (reference sequence). CDR3 nucleotides: TGTGCCAGCAGGTTCGGTCGGCGGGGGGATGGGTCGGGCAAAGAGACCCAGTACTTC. Residues: CASRFGRRGDGSGKETQYF.

This rearrangement joins TRBV19 to TRBJ2-2, with 8 bases lining up with TRBD2. The V and J ends lost 1 base and 6 bases, in that order; junction bases with no gene match: 4. Germline CDR1 and CDR2: LNHDA and SQIVND (reference sequence). The CDR3 loop spans 15 amino acids. The CDR3: CASSIAGGDSGELFF. DNA for the CDR3: TGTGCCAGTAGTATAGCGGGAGGGGACTCCGGGGAGCTGTTTTTT.

This clone was detected only once. The chain recombines TRBV3-1 (or the pseudogene TRBV3-2) with TRBJ2-3; D is unresolved. V lost 4 bases and J 6 bases, leaving 14 bases between the germline ends. The CDR3 sequence is 14 residues long. Germline CDR1 is LGHDT and CDR2 is YNNKEL (reference sequence). The CDR3, as DNA: TGTGCCAGCAGCCCTGGGCCAGCCCCTGATACGCAGTATTTT. Translating it yields CASSPGPAPDTQYF.

The chain has TRBV6-5 and TRBJ2-1, with TRBD1 as a possible D gene (6 bases). The CDR3 runs 13 residues. Trimming took off 6 bases at V and 6 bases at J, with 12 bases between the two ends. Germline values: CDR1 MNHEY, CDR2 SVGAGI. The chain's CDR3 is CASSGQLFNEQFF. In nucleotides, the CDR3 is TGTGCCAGCAGCGGACAGCTTTTCAATGAGCAGTTCTTC.

The chain recombines TRBV13 with TRBJ2-5; 14 bases map to TRBD2. The CDR3 is 16 amino acids. V gave up 4 bases and J gave up 5 bases; unmatched junction bases: 6. CDR1 and CDR2 (germline): PRHDT, FYEKMQ (reference sequence). CDR3 coding DNA: TGTGCCAGCAGCTCCAGACTAGCGGGGGGGCCGGAGACCCAGTACTTC. This sequence encodes CASSSRLAGGPETQYF.

Comments on this clone: A read error may explain this, as a much larger clone is one base away. The chain combines TRBV7-2 with TRBJ2-1; TRBD2 agrees at 12 bases. Germline V gene sequence: CDR1 SGHTA, CDR2 FQGNSA. V trimming: 5 bases; J trimming: 4 bases; junction bases outside the gene matches: 3. The CDR3 has 15 amino acids. The CDR3 loop is CASSPGLAGYNEQFF. In DNA, the CDR3 is TGTGCCAGCAGCCCGGGACTAGCGGGTTACAATGAGCAGTTCTTC.

The chain recombines TRBV5-1 with TRBJ2-1; D is undetermined. This CDR3 spans 13 amino acids. Germline V CDR1 and CDR2: SGHRS, YFSETQ. Trimming took off 0 bases at V and 5 bases at J, with 6 bases between the two ends. The CDR3 coding sequence is TGCGCCAGCAGCTTGGGGCAACACAATGAGCAGTTCTTC. This sequence encodes CASSLGQHNEQFF.

For the CDR3, the DNA is TGTGCCAGCAGCAAAGGTCGTTCTAGCGGAGCCAGCTCCTACGAGCAGTACTTC. Residues: CASSKGRSSGASSYEQYF. The J gene is TRBJ2-7, the V gene TRBV21-1; the table names TRBD2, a call not compared with the DNA. TRBV21-1 is a listed pseudogene. CDR3 length: 18 amino acids.

In DNA, the CDR3 is TGTGCCTGGAGTCCCCTCGGTGGCTACACCTTC. The encoded protein is CAWSPLGGYTF. The V and J genes are TRBV30 and TRBJ1-2; no definite D call. The CDR3 length is 11 residues. Germline CDR1 is GTSNPN and CDR2 is SVGIG (reference sequence). V lost 2 bases and J lost 7, with 8 bases in between.

The J gene is TRBJ2-1, the V gene TRBV28; TRBD2 aligns across 9 bases. There are 17 residues in the CDR3. With V trimmed by 5 bases and J by 8 bases, 16 bases remained unmatched. Germline V CDR1 and CDR2: MDHEN, SYDVKM. The CDR3, as DNA: TGTGCCAGCAGTCCTCCCTACGGTGCGGGAGGGCCCCATGAGCAGTTCTTC. Its translation is CASSPPYGAGGPHEQFF.

J is TRBJ2-2 and V is TRBV5-1; the D gene is possibly TRBD2 (5 bases). The CDR3 runs to 15 residues. V lost 0 bases and J lost 1, with 7 bases in between. Germline CDR1 and CDR2: SGHRS and YFSETQ. The CDR3 region is CASSLAGLNTGELFF. CDR3 coding DNA: TGCGCCAGCAGCTTGGCGGGATTGAACACCGGGGAGCTGTTTTTT.

The J gene is TRBJ2-3, the V gene TRBV29-1; possible D gene TRBD2, 5 bases. Between the trimmed V and J ends, which lost 4 bases and 0 bases, there was a span of 8 bases. Looked up from germline, CDR1 is SQVTM and CDR2 is ANQGSEA. The length of the CDR3 is 13 residues. DNA for the CDR3: TGCAGCGTTGTAGCGACAAGCACAGATACGCAGTATTTT. This gives the protein CSVVATSTDTQYF.

The gene calls are TRBV30 and TRBJ1-6; no firm D call. The CDR3 has 16 amino acids. Looked up from germline, CDR1 is GTSNPN and CDR2 is SVGIG (reference sequence). Trimming pared 5 bases from V and 0 bases from J, leaving 14 bases between. CDR3 in DNA: TGTGCCTGGTCCGCGTCCCGAAGCTCCTATAATTCACCCCTCCACTTT. Translated, it gives CAWSASRSSYNSPLHF.

The chain carries TRBV11-2 and TRBJ1-1; maybe TRBD1 (6 bases). CDR1 is SGHAT, CDR2 FQNNGV, per germline. CDR3 size: 15 residues. The V and J ends lost 1 base and 4 bases respectively, with 13 bases between them. CDR3 DNA sequence: TGTGCCAGCAGCTTAGCGGCAGGGGAGAGCACTGAAGCTTTCTTT. Protein product: CASSLAAGESTEAFF.

This clone was picked up one time. The chain carries TRBV2 and TRBJ2-2, with no clear D. V gave up 6 bases and J gave up 0 bases, with 11 bases separating them. The CDR3 spans 15 residues. The germline V gene has CDR1 SNHLY and CDR2 FYNNEI. The CDR3 DNA follows: TGTGCCAGCAGCCCACCGGGTCCGAACACCGGGGAGCTGTTTTTT. Translating gives CASSPPGPNTGELFF.

The chain uses TRBV5-1 and TRBJ2-5, with 7 positions matching TRBD1. The J segment lost 1 base and the V segment lost 6 bases, leaving 9 bases of the junction unmatched. This CDR3 has 15 residues. The germline CDR1 and CDR2 sequences are SGHRS and YFSETQ. CDR3 region: CASTPLGTAQETQYF. Written as DNA, the CDR3 is TGCGCCAGCACCCCCCTCGGGACAGCCCAAGAGACCCAGTACTTC.

The rearrangement joins TRBV30 to TRBJ2-5, with 7 bases fitting TRBD2. V lost 2 bases, J lost 0 bases, and 9 bases stayed unmatched. CDR1 GTSNPN and CDR2 SVGIG come from the germline V gene (reference sequence). This CDR3 has 16 residues. The CDR3 protein is CAWSFGAGVYQETQYF. CDR3 nucleotide sequence: TGTGCCTGGAGTTTTGGGGCGGGGGTGTACCAAGAGACCCAGTACTTC.

The genes are TRBV7-2 and TRBJ1-1; tentative D call: TRBD1 (5 bases). The germline V and J ends were trimmed by 7 bases and 11 bases, with 17 bases remaining between them. The CDR3 is 12 amino acids. Germline CDR1 is SGHTA and CDR2 is FQGNSA. CDR3 protein: CASNNPGGGAFF. CDR3 in DNA: TGTGCCAGCAACAATCCGGGGGGTGGGGCTTTCTTT.